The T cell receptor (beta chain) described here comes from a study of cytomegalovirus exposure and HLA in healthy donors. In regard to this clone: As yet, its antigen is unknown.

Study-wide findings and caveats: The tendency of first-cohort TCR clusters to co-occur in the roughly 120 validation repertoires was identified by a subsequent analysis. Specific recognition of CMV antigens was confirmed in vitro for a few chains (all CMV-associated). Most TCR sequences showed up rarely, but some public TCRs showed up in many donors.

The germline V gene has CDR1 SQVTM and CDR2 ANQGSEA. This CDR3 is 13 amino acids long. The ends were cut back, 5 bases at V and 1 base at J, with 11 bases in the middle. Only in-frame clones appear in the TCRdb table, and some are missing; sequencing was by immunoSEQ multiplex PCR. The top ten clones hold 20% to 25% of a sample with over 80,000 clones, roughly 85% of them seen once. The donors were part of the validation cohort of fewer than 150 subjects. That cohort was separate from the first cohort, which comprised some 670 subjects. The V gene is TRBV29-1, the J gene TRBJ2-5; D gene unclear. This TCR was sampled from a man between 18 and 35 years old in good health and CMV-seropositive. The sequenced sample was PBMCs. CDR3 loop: CSVIDKFQETQYF. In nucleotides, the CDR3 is TGCAGCGTTATTGACAAATTCCAAGAGACCCAGTACTTC.